This passage covers 14 T cell receptor beta chains from one sample sequenced in a study of human T cells and chemical hapten exposure. From the RACE reads, TCRdb called clonotypes with MiXCR, one entry per CDR3 protein. The table shows 85,000 to 130,000 distinct CDR3 sequences, with roughly 12% occurring only once. The time point was: pre-sensitization, week 0. Treatment meaning: therapeutic diphenylcyclopropenone sensitization with weekly scalp DPC. This specimen was whole blood, taken in connection with sensitization to the hapten diphenylcyclopropenone (DPC). These receptors all stem from a woman in her forties or fifties with alopecia areata. Some clones in this sample may be carry-over from other donors' samples.

The V and J genes are TRBV5-5 and TRBJ1-5; D remains unclear. Germline V CDR1 and CDR2: SGHKS, YYEKEE (reference sequence). Between the trimmed V and J ends, which lost 0 bases and 6 bases, there was a span of 7 bases. This CDR3 is built from 13 residues. Written as DNA, the CDR3 is TGTGCCAGCAGCTTGGTCCCCGGTCAGCCCCAGCATTTT. It codes for CASSLVPGQPQHF.

The chain combines TRBV10-2 with TRBJ2-3, with unresolved D. This CDR3 has 13 amino acids. Trimming left V 7 bases short and J 2 bases short, with 10 bases between. In germline, CDR1 is WSHSY, CDR2 SAAADI. CDR3 DNA sequence: TGCGCCAGCAAGGCAGAGTACACAGATACGCAGTATTTT. Its translation is CASKAEYTDTQYF.

The rearrangement joins TRBV6-5 to TRBJ2-1; 7 bases agree with TRBD2. With 7 bases clipped from V and 5 bases from J, the junction kept 11 bases outside the gene matches. Germline V gives CDR1 MNHEY, CDR2 SVGAGI. This CDR3 spans 15 amino acids. This chain's CDR3 is CASTPPRAGHNEQFF. CDR3 bases: TGTGCCAGCACCCCACCCCGAGCGGGACACAATGAGCAGTTCTTC.

The chain is built from TRBV10-3 and TRBJ2-3; no definite D call. The germline V gene encodes CDR1 ENHRY and CDR2 SYGVKD. Deletions cut 1 base from V and 0 bases from J, with 5 bases between. The CDR3 runs 14 residues. The CDR3 coding sequence is TGTGCCATCAGTGAGTTAACCAGCACAGATACGCAGTATTTT. Protein sequence: CAISELTSTDTQYF.

This clonotype was seen only a few times. The chain has TRBV18 and TRBJ1-4; D remains unclear. Between the trimmed V and J ends, which lost 2 bases and 5 bases, there was a span of 12 bases. CDR1 KGHSH and CDR2 LQKENI come from the germline V gene. The CDR3 runs 15 residues. The CDR3: CASSPVAQNNEKLFF. The CDR3 bases are TGTGCCAGCTCACCAGTGGCGCAGAACAATGAAAAACTGTTTTTT.

This chain joins TRBV7-9 and TRBJ2-7, with a possible D match to TRBD1 (5 bases). Trimming left V 3 bases short and J 3 bases short, with 12 bases between. The CDR3 totals 14 residues. The V gene's germline CDR1 is SEHNR and CDR2 FQNEAQ (reference sequence). The CDR3 sequence is CASSFGDSFYEQYF. Here the CDR3 DNA reads TGTGCCAGCAGCTTCGGCGACAGCTTCTACGAGCAGTACTTC.

The chain carries TRBV7-6 and TRBJ2-7, with TRBD1 matching over 8 bases. The CDR3 runs 15 residues. V dropped 3 bases and J dropped 1; count of bases not matched to a gene: 5. Germline-derived CDR1 and CDR2 are SGHVS and FNYEAQ. CDR3 DNA sequence: TGTGCCAGCAGCTTCGGACAGGGTGGGTCCTACGAGCAGTACTTC. Translating gives CASSFGQGGSYEQYF.

This clonotype was seen a handful of times. The chain couples TRBV24-1 to TRBJ2-1; 10 bases line up with TRBD2. This CDR3 has 16 amino acids. V was pared by 3 bases and J by 2 bases, with 3 bases of the junction left unmatched. Looked up from germline, CDR1 is KGHDR and CDR2 is SFDVKD. CDR3 sequence (DNA): TGTGCCACCAGTGATGCCCTAGCGGGGGCCTACAATGAGCAGTTCTTC. This encodes CATSDALAGAYNEQFF.

This clonotype appeared many times. The chain couples TRBV7-2 to TRBJ1-3; D gene uncertain. This CDR3 contains 12 residues. V gave up 3 bases and J gave up 4 bases, with 4 bases separating them. Germline V CDR1 and CDR2: SGHTA, FQGNSA. The chain's CDR3 is CASSFPGNTIYF. The CDR3 DNA follows: TGTGCCAGCAGCTTCCCCGGAAACACCATATATTTT.

This clonotype was counted ten times or more. The gene calls are TRBV28 and TRBJ1-1; TRBD1 agrees at 7 bases. CDR3 length: 13 amino acids. Germline V lookup: CDR1 MDHEN, CDR2 SYDVKM. The ends lost 11 bases at V and 2 bases at J; junction bases unmatched: 8. The CDR3 nucleotides are TGTGCCGGGCGACAGGGCGGAAACACTGAAGCTTTCTTT. The encoded protein is CAGRQGGNTEAFF.

Only a few counts were recorded for this clonotype. V and J are TRBV20-1 and TRBJ1-1; D is ambiguous. CDR3 length equals 11 residues. Germline V gives CDR1 DFQATT, CDR2 SNEGSKA (reference sequence). With 3 bases removed from V and 8 bases from J, the gap between germline ends came to 10 bases. The CDR3 region has the DNA TGCAGTGCTAGGGCGATGTCGGAAGCTTTCTTT. Translating gives CSARAMSEAFF.

This chain joins TRBV15 and TRBJ2-5, with 7 bases aligning to TRBD2. This CDR3 has 14 amino acids. Germline V lookup: CDR1 LNHNV, CDR2 YYDKDF (reference sequence). V lost 0 bases, J lost 3 bases, and 1 base stayed unmatched. This CDR3 is CATSRDRGEETQYF. The CDR3 region has the DNA TGTGCCACCAGCAGAGATCGGGGGGAAGAGACCCAGTACTTC.

This clonotype was recorded at least ten times. The V gene is TRBV7-9, the J gene TRBJ2-3; D not resolved. The germline V gene has CDR1 SEHNR and CDR2 FQNEAQ (reference sequence). There are 12 residues in the CDR3. V was trimmed by 3 bases and J by 3 bases, leaving 4 bases between them. CDR3 sequence reads: CASSLGTDTQYF. CDR3 sequence (DNA): TGTGCCAGCAGCTTGGGGACAGATACGCAGTATTTT.

This clonotype was seen a few times. V is TRBV19 and J is TRBJ2-1, with 8 bases that match TRBD2. This CDR3 contains 17 residues. With 6 bases clipped from V and 3 bases from J, the junction kept 13 bases outside the gene matches. Germline V gives CDR1 LNHDA, CDR2 SQIVND (reference sequence). The CDR3 bases are TGTGCCAGTAGGCCCGGGACTAGGAGCCCGTTCTACAATGAGCAGTTCTTC. It specifies CASRPGTRSPFYNEQFF.